Below are 27 T cell receptor beta chains sequenced from a single sample in a study of blood T cell repertoires in COVID-19. The protocol was immunoSEQ multiplex PCR, while the TCRdb copy is restricted to in-frame clones and leaves out a portion. The data contain under 350,000 clones, 70% to 90% of them seen just once; the ten biggest clones take up 9.5% to 11%. Material: peripheral blood. These TCRs come from a woman in her 70s with acute or convalescent COVID-19.

V is TRBV4-2 and J is TRBJ2-1, with 9 positions matching TRBD2. Germline CDR1 and CDR2: LGHNA and YNFKEQ. The CDR3 is made up of 15 amino acids. Unmatched junction bases numbered 6, after V lost 4 bases and J lost 5 bases. CDR3 coding DNA: TGTGCCAGCAGCCTCGGCCTAGCGGGAAACAATGAGCAGTTCTTC. This codes for CASSLGLAGNNEQFF.

Turning to this clone: The same CDR3 is also encoded by other DNA sequences in this sample. V is TRBV5-6 and J is TRBJ1-5; 7 nucleotides agree with TRBD1. The CDR3 covers 14 residues. Trimming removed 4 bases from V and 4 bases from J; junction bases left unmatched: 5. Looked up from germline, CDR1 is SGHDT and CDR2 is YYEEEE. CDR3 coding DNA: TGTGCCAGCAGCCTCGGGACAGCTAATCAGCCCCAGCATTTT. It translates to CASSLGTANQPQHF.

The chain recombines TRBV27 with TRBJ2-1; 8 nucleotides line up with TRBD1. The germline V gene has CDR1 MNHEY and CDR2 SMNVEV (reference sequence). This CDR3 has 13 amino acids. V was clipped by 6 bases and J by 6 bases; unmatched bases: 4. CDR3 amino acids: CASRIQGGNEQFF. The CDR3 nucleotides read TGTGCCAGCAGGATACAGGGGGGCAATGAGCAGTTCTTC.

This clone appeared once. The chain carries TRBV7-2 and TRBJ1-1; D gene unclear. The V end was cut by 5 bases, the J end by 1 base, with 11 bases between. The germline CDR1 and CDR2 sequences are SGHTA and FQGNSA. The CDR3 sequence is 14 residues long. The CDR3 DNA follows: TGTGCCAGCAGCCTATTTGAGGGGAACACTGAAGCTTTCTTT. Protein: CASSLFEGNTEAFF.

The rearrangement links TRBV5-1 to TRBJ2-5, with 9 bases lining up with TRBD2. CDR3 length: 15 residues. Per germline, CDR1 SGHRS and CDR2 YFSETQ. J was trimmed by 7 bases and V by 0 bases; bases with no gene match: 7. The CDR3 coding sequence is TGCGCCAGCAGCTTGGAAGGTAGCGGGGGTGGGACCCAGTACTTC. Its protein product is CASSLEGSGGGTQYF. The entire variable domain, with the rest obtained from reference TRBV5-1 and TRBJ2-5, is as follows: KAGVTQTPRYLIKTRGQQVTLSCSPISGHRSVSWYQQTPGQGLQFLFEYFSETQRNKGNFPGRFSGRQFSNSRSEMNVSTLELGDSALYLCASSLEGSGGGTQYFGPGTRLLVL.

The chain recombines TRBV20-1 with TRBJ2-2; D is perhaps TRBD1 or TRBD2 (5 bases each). The CDR3 is made up of 14 amino acids. Looked up from germline, CDR1 is DFQATT and CDR2 is SNEGSKA (reference sequence). With 3 bases removed from V and 7 bases from J, the gap between germline ends came to 15 bases. The CDR3 DNA is TGCAGTGCTAGTGGACACTCTAGCTACGGGGAGCTGTTTTTT. Its translation is CSASGHSSYGELFF.

The J gene is TRBJ1-1, the V gene TRBV18; D uncertain. Trimming took off 2 bases at V and 2 bases at J, with 12 bases between the two ends. The V gene's germline CDR1 is KGHSH and CDR2 LQKENI. This CDR3 is 15 amino acids long. CDR3 sequence (DNA): TGTGCCAGCTCACCAAGTGAGACGGGTAACACTGAAGCTTTCTTT. It yields the protein CASSPSETGNTEAFF.

The chain joins TRBV24-1 to TRBJ1-4, with a weak D call TRBD1 (5 bases). The CDR3 runs 14 residues. V was clipped by 7 bases and J by 7 bases, with 15 bases between them. Germline V gives CDR1 KGHDR, CDR2 SFDVKD. The DNA for the CDR3 is TGTGCCACCAGCAATCCTGGCCAGGGTGAAAAACTGTTTTTT. Translated: CATSNPGQGEKLFF.

This sequence joins TRBV11-3 and TRBJ2-3; the match to TRBD2 covers 9 bases. Germline V gives CDR1 SGHNT, CDR2 YENEEA. This CDR3 spans 16 amino acids. The V gene end was trimmed by 5 bases and the J gene end by 6 bases; junction bases not matched to a gene: 12. The CDR3 sequence is CASSKTPGLAWDTQYF. CDR3 coding DNA: TGTGCCAGCAGCAAAACGCCGGGACTAGCTTGGGATACGCAGTATTTT.

The chain employs TRBV3-1 (or the pseudogene TRBV3-2) and TRBJ1-2; maybe TRBD1 (6 bases). V shed 4 bases and J shed 4 bases, with 16 bases lying between them. CDR3 length equals 15 residues. The germline CDR1 and CDR2 sequences are LGHDT and YNNKEL (reference sequence). The CDR3 nucleotides read TGTGCCAGCAGCCGAGACAGGCACCCAGTCTATGGCTACACCTTC. This sequence encodes CASSRDRHPVYGYTF.

A single count supports this clone. V usage is TRBV15 and J usage is TRBJ2-5; TRBD1 agrees at 9 bases. Germline V gene sequence: CDR1 LNHNV, CDR2 YYDKDF (reference sequence). The CDR3 has 12 amino acids. The V segment lost 11 bases and the J segment 3 bases; nucleotides outside the gene matches: 4. The CDR3 sequence is CASQGAEETQYF. CDR3 DNA sequence: TGTGCCTCACAGGGGGCCGAAGAGACCCAGTACTTC.

This chain connects TRBV7-9 to TRBJ1-5, with D unresolved. V was trimmed by 6 bases and J by 7 bases, leaving 13 bases between them. There are 13 residues in the CDR3. The germline gives CDR1 SEHNR, CDR2 FQNEAQ (reference sequence). The CDR3 spells CASSLGEFQPQHF. In nucleotides, the CDR3 is TGTGCCAGCAGTCTAGGAGAGTTCCAGCCCCAGCATTTT. Full variable domain (remainder filled in from reference TRBV7-9 and TRBJ1-5): DTGVSQNPRHKITKRGQNVTFRCDPISEHNRLYWYRQTLGQGPEFLTYFQNEAQLEKSRLLSDRFSAERPKGSFSTLEIQRTEQGDSAMYLCASSLGEFQPQHFGDGTRLSIL.

The V call is TRBV12-3 or TRBV12-4, the J call TRBJ2-2, with D unresolved. Trimming stripped 7 bases from V and 6 bases from J, with 9 bases between. This CDR3 has 12 amino acids. The CDR3 DNA is TGTGCCAGCAAGCTCGAGGCCGGGGAGCTGTTTTTT. Translation gives CASKLEAGELFF.

This clone was seen just once. The chain links TRBV11-2 to TRBJ2-3; 13 bases are shared with TRBD2. CDR1 SGHAT and CDR2 FQNNGV come from the germline V gene. The J segment lost 4 bases and the V segment lost 0 bases, leaving 10 bases of the junction unmatched. This CDR3 is built from 19 residues. CDR3 region: CASSLDSPTSGGLADTQYF. DNA for the CDR3: TGTGCCAGCAGCTTAGATAGTCCGACTAGCGGGGGGCTCGCAGATACGCAGTATTTT. The full variable domain, completed using reference TRBV11-2 and TRBJ2-3, is EAGVAQSPRYKIIEKRQSVAFWCNPISGHATLYWYQQILGQGPKLLIQFQNNGVVDDSQLPKDRFSAERLKGVDSTLKIQPAKLEDSAVYLCASSLDSPTSGGLADTQYFGPGTRLTVL.

The chain is built from TRBV20-1 and TRBJ2-3; a possible D gene is TRBD1 (6 bases). CDR3 length equals 11 residues. The V end lost 6 bases, the J end lost 6 bases, and 10 bases lay between the germline ends. CDR1 is DFQATT, CDR2 SNEGSKA, per germline (reference sequence). The CDR3 region is CSAERGDTQYF. The CDR3 DNA is TGCAGTGCGGAAAGGGGGGATACGCAGTATTTT.

This chain uses TRBV2 with TRBJ2-1; weak D call: TRBD2 (6 bases). The germline V and J ends were trimmed by 4 bases and 0 bases, with 13 bases remaining between them. Germline loops: CDR1 SNHLY, CDR2 FYNNEI. This CDR3 spans 16 amino acids. The chain's CDR3 is CASSVWQGGSYNEQFF. CDR3 DNA sequence: TGTGCCAGCAGTGTTTGGCAGGGAGGCTCCTACAATGAGCAGTTCTTC.

In the case of this clone: In the same sample, other DNA sequences code for this CDR3. The CDR3 here is CASSGQGNTGELFF. The DNA of the CDR3 is TGCGCCAGCAGCGGACAGGGGAACACCGGGGAGCTGTTTTTT. The gene calls are TRBV5-1 and TRBJ2-2, with 8 positions matching TRBD1. From germline, CDR1 is SGHRS and CDR2 YFSETQ. The CDR3 is 14 amino acids. J lost 1 base, V lost 4 bases, and 0 bases had no gene match.

V gene TRBV30 combines with J gene TRBJ2-6; tentative D call: TRBD2 (6 bases). CDR3 length: 17 amino acids. Germline V gives CDR1 GTSNPN, CDR2 SVGIG (reference sequence). V lost 5 bases and J 4 bases, leaving 21 bases between the germline ends. In DNA form, the CDR3 reads TGTGCCTGGGGGGACTCTCCAGGTCCCCCCGGGGCCAACGTCCTGACTTTC. Its protein is CAWGDSPGPPGANVLTF.

The chain combines TRBV11-2 with TRBJ2-2; D possibly corresponds to TRBD1 (5 bases). The CDR3 runs 15 residues. In germline, CDR1 is SGHAT, CDR2 FQNNGV. V was trimmed by 0 bases and J by 6 bases, leaving 11 bases between them. CDR3 region: CASSLDLQGSGELFF. The CDR3, as DNA: TGTGCCAGCAGCTTAGATCTTCAGGGCTCCGGGGAGCTGTTTTTT.

This clone was recorded only once. The gene calls are TRBV5-1 and TRBJ2-2, with TRBD2 as a possible D gene (7 bases). Trimming removed 3 bases from V and 5 bases from J, with 17 bases in between. This CDR3 contains 16 residues. Per the germline V gene, CDR1 is SGHRS and CDR2 is YFSETQ. In nucleotides, the CDR3 is TGCGCCAGCAGCTCGCACGGGGGGCAGGATACCGGGGAGCTGTTTTTT. It is translated as CASSSHGGQDTGELFF.

The chain uses TRBV28 and TRBJ2-1, with 10 bases identical to TRBD2. The CDR3 contains 16 residues. The J segment lost 8 bases and the V segment lost 8 bases, leaving 15 bases of the junction unmatched. The germline V gene encodes CDR1 MDHEN and CDR2 SYDVKM. For the CDR3, the DNA is TGTGCCAGCTCTTACCCCCCGGTAGCGGGGGGTGATGAGCAGTTCTTC. Its protein product is CASSYPPVAGGDEQFF.

The rearrangement joins TRBV7-6 to TRBJ2-7; 9 positions match TRBD2. V shed 5 bases, J shed 3 bases, and the junction held 2 bases outside the gene matches. Looked up from germline, CDR1 is SGHVS and CDR2 is FNYEAQ. This CDR3 contains 13 residues. This CDR3 is CASSPSGVYEQYF. CDR3 DNA: TGTGCCAGCAGCCCTAGCGGGGTCTACGAGCAGTACTTC.

V usage is TRBV29-1 and J usage is TRBJ2-7; D is perhaps TRBD2 (6 bases). Looked up from germline, CDR1 is SQVTM and CDR2 is ANQGSEA. V was trimmed by 3 bases and J by 3 bases, leaving 12 bases between them. The CDR3 extends over 13 amino acids. The CDR3 loop reads CSVEISGYYEQYF. CDR3 sequence (DNA): TGCAGCGTTGAGATTAGCGGCTACTACGAGCAGTACTTC.

As regards this clone: Other DNA sequences of this sample code for an identical CDR3. The chain uses TRBV20-1 and TRBJ1-2; D uncertain. CDR1 and CDR2 from the germline V gene are DFQATT and SNEGSKA (reference sequence). The CDR3 contains 11 residues. Trimming cost V 3 bases and J 5 bases, with 7 bases left between them. CDR3 DNA: TGCAGTGCTAGCTCGGGATATGGCTACACCTTC. Amino acid sequence: CSASSGYGYTF.

This sequence joins TRBV2 and TRBJ2-2; D possibly corresponds to TRBD1 (6 bases). The V end lost 7 bases, the J end lost 3 bases, and 18 bases lay between the germline ends. The CDR3 consists of 16 residues. Germline V gene sequence: CDR1 SNHLY, CDR2 FYNNEI. As DNA, the CDR3 is TGTGCCAGCAAGATCCGGGACACGGGATACACCGGGGAGCTGTTTTTT. The encoded protein is CASKIRDTGYTGELFF.

The chain couples TRBV2 to TRBJ2-1; the match to TRBD2 covers 10 bases. The length of the CDR3 is 16 residues. Germline V gives CDR1 SNHLY, CDR2 FYNNEI. The ends lost 6 bases at V and 6 bases at J; junction bases unmatched: 11. The CDR3 DNA follows: TGTGCCAGCAGGCGGGGAGGTAGCGGGGGGACCAATGAGCAGTTCTTC. Protein product: CASRRGGSGGTNEQFF.

CDR3 sequence: CASSPQPTETQYF. The CDR3 nucleotides read TGTGCCAGCTCACCACAACCTACCGAGACCCAGTACTTC. V gene TRBV18 combines with J gene TRBJ2-5; no clear D. Germline CDR1 reads KGHSH; CDR2 reads LQKENI. The CDR3 spans 13 residues. V shed 1 base and J shed 5 bases, with 8 bases lying between them.